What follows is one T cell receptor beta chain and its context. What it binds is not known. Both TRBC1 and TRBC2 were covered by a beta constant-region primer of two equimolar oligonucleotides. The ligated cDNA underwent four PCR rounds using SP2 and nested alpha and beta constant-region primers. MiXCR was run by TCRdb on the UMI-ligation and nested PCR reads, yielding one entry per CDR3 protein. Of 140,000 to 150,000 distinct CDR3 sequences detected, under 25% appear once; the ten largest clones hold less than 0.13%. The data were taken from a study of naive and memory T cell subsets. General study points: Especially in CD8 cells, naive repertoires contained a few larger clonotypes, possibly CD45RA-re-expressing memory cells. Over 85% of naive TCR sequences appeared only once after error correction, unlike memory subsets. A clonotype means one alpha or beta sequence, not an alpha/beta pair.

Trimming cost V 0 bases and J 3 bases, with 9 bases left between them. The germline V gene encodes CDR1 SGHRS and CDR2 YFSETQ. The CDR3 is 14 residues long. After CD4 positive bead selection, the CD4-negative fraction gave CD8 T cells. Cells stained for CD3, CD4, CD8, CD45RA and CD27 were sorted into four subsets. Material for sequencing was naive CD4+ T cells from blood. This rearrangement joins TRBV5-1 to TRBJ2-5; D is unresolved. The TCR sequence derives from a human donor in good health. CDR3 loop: CASSLVGQEETQYF. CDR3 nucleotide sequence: TGCGCCAGCAGCTTGGTAGGGCAGGAAGAGACCCAGTACTTC. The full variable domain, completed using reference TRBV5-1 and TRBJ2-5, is KAGVTQTPRYLIKTRGQQVTLSCSPISGHRSVSWYQQTPGQGLQFLFEYFSETQRNKGNFPGRFSGRQFSNSRSEMNVSTLELGDSALYLCASSLVGQEETQYFGPGTRLLVL.